The 30 T cell receptor beta chains in this list originate from one sample, sequenced in a study of neurological immune-mediated disorders. TCRdb redid the calling of the 5' RACE reads with MiXCR, one entry per CDR3 protein. The data show 64,000 or so distinct CDR3 sequences, 10% seen once. The time point: longitudinal time-point 1 (baseline). The specimen sequenced was PBMCs. The receptors here all came from a man between 25 and 39 years old in good health.

This clonotype has ten or more counts. The chain uses TRBV7-2 and TRBJ1-5, with D possibly being TRBD1 (6 bases). This CDR3 is built from 14 residues. The V end was cut by 1 base, the J end by 6 bases, with 10 bases between. Per germline, CDR1 SGHTA and CDR2 FQGNSA. The CDR3 protein is CASSLVQGAQPQHF. DNA for the CDR3: TGTGCCAGCAGCTTAGTACAGGGTGCTCAGCCCCAGCATTTT.

In this sample, this clonotype turned up many times. This chain connects TRBV6-5 to TRBJ2-2, with a weak D call TRBD1 (5 bases). The CDR3 spans 13 residues. Trimming cost V 6 bases and J 5 bases, with 10 bases left between them. Germline loops: CDR1 MNHEY, CDR2 SVGAGI. The DNA of the CDR3 is TGTGCCAGCAGCGATGCAGGGACCGGGGAGCTGTTTTTT. Encoded protein: CASSDAGTGELFF.

The chain links TRBV7-3 to TRBJ2-1, with 7 bases fitting TRBD2. The CDR3 is 15 amino acids. Looked up from germline, CDR1 is SGHTA and CDR2 is FQGTGA. V lost 1 base to trimming and J lost 6 bases; unmatched junction nucleotides: 6. The CDR3 here is CASSLMGGTTNEQFF. The CDR3 nucleotides are TGTGCCAGCAGCTTAATGGGAGGGACTACCAATGAGCAGTTCTTC.

The table lists this clonotype with a few counts. The rearrangement uses TRBV27 and TRBJ2-6; the match to TRBD1 covers 9 bases. This CDR3 region has 18 residues. Trimming at V came to 3 bases and at J to 4 bases, leaving 10 bases not matched to a gene. Germline values: CDR1 MNHEY, CDR2 SMNVEV (reference sequence). CDR3 residues: CASSFWTGVSLGANVLTF. CDR3 bases: TGTGCCAGCAGTTTCTGGACAGGGGTCTCTCTGGGGGCCAACGTCCTGACTTTC.

This clonotype was counted at least ten times. CDR3: CASSFPGTSGFQYNEQFF. The CDR3 DNA is TGCGCCAGCAGCTTCCCCGGGACTAGCGGGTTTCAATACAATGAGCAGTTCTTC. The rearrangement joins TRBV5-1 to TRBJ2-1; 12 bases match TRBD2. The CDR3 extends over 18 amino acids. The V segment lost 2 bases and the J segment 4 bases; nucleotides outside the gene matches: 10. Per germline, CDR1 SGHRS and CDR2 YFSETQ. Together with reference TRBV5-1 and TRBJ2-1, the CDR3 gives the full variable domain: KAGVTQTPRYLIKTRGQQVTLSCSPISGHRSVSWYQQTPGQGLQFLFEYFSETQRNKGNFPGRFSGRQFSNSRSEMNVSTLELGDSALYLCASSFPGTSGFQYNEQFFGPGTRLTVL.

The J gene is TRBJ1-5, the V gene TRBV5-6; TRBD1 matches at 10 bases. The CDR3 has 16 amino acids. V shed 2 bases, J shed 5 bases, and the junction held 7 bases outside the gene matches. Per the germline V gene, CDR1 is SGHDT and CDR2 is YYEEEE. CDR3 bases: TGTGCCAGCAGCTTAACTGTGGGACAGGGGTATCAGCCCCAGCATTTT. Translated, it gives CASSLTVGQGYQPQHF.

This clonotype was seen ten or more times. The chain recombines TRBV27 with TRBJ2-3; D gene uncertain. Germline CDR1 and CDR2: MNHEY and SMNVEV (reference sequence). V was trimmed by 5 bases and J by 3 bases, leaving 18 bases between them. The CDR3 contains 16 residues. CDR3 residues: CASSSPDLGETDTQYF. DNA for the CDR3: TGTGCCAGCAGTAGCCCGGACCTAGGTGAAACAGATACGCAGTATTTT.

This clonotype was seen many times. The CDR3 bases are TGTGCCAGCCTCTCCGGGGACACAGATACGCAGTATTTT. Translated: CASLSGDTDTQYF. The chain uses TRBV27 and TRBJ2-3; D possibly corresponds to TRBD2 (5 bases). V lost 8 bases to trimming and J lost 2 bases, with 11 bases between them. CDR1 and CDR2 from the germline V gene are MNHEY and SMNVEV (reference sequence). CDR3 length equals 13 residues.

Many counts were recorded for this clonotype. The chain couples TRBV5-1 to TRBJ2-7; D uncertain. V lost 0 bases, J lost 2 bases, and 3 bases lay in between. There are 12 residues in the CDR3. Germline CDR1 reads SGHRS; CDR2 reads YFSETQ. The CDR3 nucleotides read TGCGCCAGCAGCTTGGAAGCCTACGAGCAGTACTTC. It specifies CASSLEAYEQYF.

This clonotype was seen many times. The chain is built from TRBV5-5 and TRBJ1-1; no clear D gene. The germline V gene encodes CDR1 SGHKS and CDR2 YYEKEE (reference sequence). The CDR3 spans 14 residues. V shed 5 bases and J shed 4 bases, with 15 bases lying between them. CDR3 region: CASSQTRASTEAFF. The CDR3 DNA sequence: TGTGCCAGCAGTCAAACAAGGGCTAGCACTGAAGCTTTCTTT.

The chain joins TRBV5-1 to TRBJ2-7; 9 nucleotides line up with TRBD2. In germline, CDR1 is SGHRS, CDR2 YFSETQ. Germline trimming cut 0 bases from V and 2 bases from J; bases unmatched to any gene: 6. The CDR3 covers 16 residues. The CDR3: CASSLASSGNTYEQYF. The CDR3 nucleotides are TGCGCCAGCAGCTTGGCATCTAGCGGGAATACCTACGAGCAGTACTTC. Variable domain in full (rest from reference TRBV5-1 and TRBJ2-7): KAGVTQTPRYLIKTRGQQVTLSCSPISGHRSVSWYQQTPGQGLQFLFEYFSETQRNKGNFPGRFSGRQFSNSRSEMNVSTLELGDSALYLCASSLASSGNTYEQYFGPGTRLTVT.

The rearrangement links TRBV25-1 to TRBJ2-1; 7 bases align to TRBD2. Germline-derived CDR1 and CDR2 are MGHDK and SYGVNS. This CDR3 has 17 amino acids. V lost 6 bases and J lost 1; bases outside the gene matches: 12. The CDR3 DNA is TGTGCCAGCAGGAGTTCGGCGGGAGAGCGTTCCTACAATGAGCAGTTCTTC. Translated: CASRSSAGERSYNEQFF.

This clonotype was detected many times. The CDR3 sequence: CSGRRGRMFTEAFF. For the CDR3, the DNA is TGCAGTGGACGTCGGGGCCGAATGTTCACTGAAGCTTTCTTT. The chain carries TRBV20-1 and TRBJ1-1; a weak D match, TRBD1 (5 bases). Germline V gene sequence: CDR1 DFQATT, CDR2 SNEGSKA (reference sequence). Between the trimmed V and J ends, which lost 7 bases and 4 bases, there was a span of 19 bases. This CDR3 is 14 amino acids long.

This clonotype has at least ten counts. J is TRBJ1-5 and V is TRBV7-8; perhaps TRBD1 as D (5 bases). This CDR3 comprises 15 residues. V lost 0 bases and J lost 5, with 11 bases in between. Germline V lookup: CDR1 SGHVS, CDR2 FQNEAQ. The CDR3 nucleotides are TGTGCCAGCAGCTTAGCGGGGGGGGTCTATCAGCCCCAGCATTTT. Encoded protein: CASSLAGGVYQPQHF.

This clonotype was observed at least ten times. The chain recombines TRBV20-1 with TRBJ1-5, with 7 bases aligning to TRBD1. This CDR3 has 16 residues. Germline CDR1 reads DFQATT; CDR2 reads SNEGSKA (reference sequence). V trimming: 0 bases; J trimming: 0 bases; junction bases outside the gene matches: 5. The CDR3 DNA reads TGCAGTGCTAGAGATCCGGGACAGTATAGCAATCAGCCCCAGCATTTT. Encoded protein: CSARDPGQYSNQPQHF.

A remark on this clonotype: A read error may be the cause here, since a much bigger clone is one base away. The rearrangement uses TRBV28 and TRBJ2-7, with D perhaps TRBD2 (6 bases). Trimming took 9 bases from V and 2 from J, leaving 17 bases between them. CDR1 is MDHEN and CDR2 is SYDVKM in the germline V gene. CDR3 length equals 14 residues. CDR3 coding DNA: TGTGCCAGAAGCGCCGGGAGCAAACCCTACGAGCAGTACTTC. Protein sequence: CARSAGSKPYEQYF.

This clonotype was observed at least ten times. V is TRBV5-1 and J is TRBJ2-7, with D unclear. The CDR3 extends over 16 amino acids. Germline CDR1 and CDR2: SGHRS and YFSETQ. Trimming cost V 7 bases and J 2 bases, with 22 bases left between them. The CDR3 region has the DNA TGCGCCAGCGCGGCCCAAGGGTCAGTGATAGCCTACGAGCAGTACTTC. It codes for CASAAQGSVIAYEQYF.

A few counts support this clonotype. A read error may explain this, as a much larger clone is one base away. V is TRBV3-1 and J is TRBJ2-1; TRBD1 might be the D (5 bases). The CDR3 is made up of 11 amino acids. The V gene lost 6 bases and the J gene lost 10 bases, with 10 bases spanning the gap. CDR1 LGHDT and CDR2 YNNKEL come from the germline V gene (reference sequence). The CDR3 sequence: CASRQGDEQFF. The DNA for the CDR3 is TGTGCCAGCAGGCAGGGTGACGAGCAGTTCTTC.

This clonotype showed up many times. V usage is TRBV10-3 and J usage is TRBJ1-4; TRBD1 is a possible D gene (5 bases). Trimming stripped 0 bases from V and 6 bases from J, with 14 bases between. The CDR3 has 16 amino acids. The germline V gene encodes CDR1 ENHRY and CDR2 SYGVKD. The chain's CDR3 is CAISESTTGGYEKLFF. CDR3 DNA sequence: TGTGCCATCAGTGAGTCGACCACAGGAGGGTATGAAAAACTGTTTTTT.

This clonotype appeared many times. The chain couples TRBV20-1 to TRBJ2-1; 11 bases match TRBD2. Germline loops: CDR1 DFQATT, CDR2 SNEGSKA (reference sequence). V was clipped by 7 bases and J by 10 bases; unmatched bases: 18. This CDR3 is built from 16 residues. The CDR3 protein is CSERGGRLAGTGEQFF. As DNA, the CDR3 is TGCAGTGAAAGGGGGGGGAGACTAGCGGGAACGGGGGAGCAGTTCTTC.

This clonotype was seen more than once but under ten times. The V gene is TRBV6-4, the J gene TRBJ2-3; TRBD1 agrees at 7 bases. This CDR3 spans 14 amino acids. Germline CDR1 reads MRHNA; CDR2 reads SNTAGT. V shed 2 bases and J 2 bases; nucleotides not matched to a gene: 1. In nucleotides, the CDR3 is TGTGCCAGCAGTGACAGGGGGCCCACAGATACGCAGTATTTT. It yields the protein CASSDRGPTDTQYF.

The chain carries TRBV29-1 and TRBJ2-7; TRBD2 is a possible D gene (5 bases). V lost 4 bases, J lost 3 bases, and 13 bases lay in between. This CDR3 has 13 residues. Germline values: CDR1 SQVTM, CDR2 ANQGSEA. Here the CDR3 DNA reads TGCAGCGTTGCGGAGCACGCGGGCTACGAGCAGTACTTC. Protein product: CSVAEHAGYEQYF.

This chain links TRBV3-1 with TRBJ2-5; a weak D match, TRBD1 (6 bases). The CDR3 totals 16 residues. V was cut by 6 bases and J by 1 base, with 18 bases left in between. Germline V gene data show CDR1 as LGHDT and CDR2 as YNNKEL (reference sequence). The CDR3 protein is CASSYQGSPSQETQYF. In nucleotides, the CDR3 is TGTGCCAGCAGTTACCAGGGGAGCCCATCCCAAGAGACCCAGTACTTC.

This clonotype occurred many times. V usage is TRBV12-3 or TRBV12-4 and J usage is TRBJ1-6, with D possibly being TRBD1 (6 bases). The V end lost 0 bases, the J end lost 2 bases, and 11 bases lay between the germline ends. The CDR3 consists of 17 residues. The CDR3 bases are TGTGCCAGCAGTTTAGCCCGCAGGGGTACCTATAATTCACCCCTCCACTTT. It is translated as CASSLARRGTYNSPLHF.

This clonotype was recorded at least ten times. The gene calls are TRBV28 and TRBJ2-1; D unresolved. V was trimmed by 3 bases and J by 4 bases, leaving 10 bases between them. This CDR3 comprises 14 residues. Per the germline V gene, CDR1 is MDHEN and CDR2 is SYDVKM. CDR3 nucleotides: TGTGCCAGCAGTTTGGGGATTGAGTACAATGAGCAGTTCTTC. Amino acid sequence: CASSLGIEYNEQFF.

This sequence joins TRBV29-1 and TRBJ2-7; 14 bases map to TRBD2. The CDR3 covers 18 residues. Germline V gene data show CDR1 as SQVTM and CDR2 as ANQGSEA. With 6 bases clipped from V and 4 bases from J, the junction kept 17 bases outside the gene matches. The CDR3 bases are TGCAGCGTGTCCCCGGGACAGGGACTAGCGGGAGTACTTTACGAGCAGTACTTC. As protein: CSVSPGQGLAGVLYEQYF.

This clonotype was observed many times. The chain recombines TRBV20-1 with TRBJ1-1; D is unclear. The germline gives CDR1 DFQATT, CDR2 SNEGSKA (reference sequence). The CDR3 runs to 16 residues. The CDR3 loop reads CSLQAPGNSRNTEAFF. The CDR3 DNA sequence: TGCAGCCTACAAGCGCCGGGGAACAGTCGAAACACTGAAGCTTTCTTT.

The sample holds many counts of this clonotype. The chain recombines TRBV7-9 with TRBJ2-4, with D uncertain. Germline loops: CDR1 SEHNR, CDR2 FQNEAQ (reference sequence). V was shortened by 5 bases and J by 0 bases, with 8 bases between the two germline ends. The CDR3 has 14 amino acids. The CDR3 reads CASSQELAKNIQYF. In DNA form, the CDR3 reads TGTGCCAGCAGCCAAGAGCTAGCCAAAAACATTCAGTACTTC.

This clonotype was observed at least ten times. This chain connects TRBV7-2 to TRBJ2-7; 10 bases are a match to TRBD2. Germline trimming cut 7 bases from V and 5 bases from J; bases unmatched to any gene: 8. Germline values: CDR1 SGHTA, CDR2 FQGNSA. CDR3 size: 14 residues. The CDR3 DNA reads TGTGCCAGCATGGGGGGTAGCGGGGGGAACGAGCAGTACTTC. It codes for CASMGGSGGNEQYF.

This clonotype was counted many times. V usage is TRBV29-1 and J usage is TRBJ2-3; 13 bases fit TRBD2. Unmatched junction bases numbered 5, after V lost 6 bases and J lost 2 bases. CDR3 length: 15 residues. CDR1 SQVTM and CDR2 ANQGSEA come from the germline V gene. The CDR3 reads CSVRGLAGSTDTQYF. In DNA, the CDR3 is TGCAGCGTCAGGGGACTAGCGGGATCCACAGATACGCAGTATTTT.